The T cell receptor (beta chain) under discussion was sequenced for a study of regulatory T cells in long-lasting Graves disease. iRepertoire HTBI primers and Arm-PCR of CDR3 regions built TCR beta libraries. One entry per CDR3 protein, called by TCRdb with MiXCR from the multiplex PCR reads. The table records approximately 480,000 distinct CDR3 sequences, around 15% of them present only once. Ten or more counts support this clonotype. Sample time point: newly diagnosed GD, antithyroid drugs for less than 3 months. Extracted PBMC RNA gave rise to the TCR library. These same records also appear under a second study, on T cells in Graves' hyperthyroidism and ophthalmopathy. That paper adds: The HTBI primer set was used in a first-round RT-PCR of the TCR CDR3. Blood samples included most of the expanded thyroid clonotypes exceeding 0.001.

The sequence was obtained from a man aged 35 to 55 with Graves disease. The specimen was peripheral blood mononuclear cells (PBMCs), collected at new diagnosis, from a patient treated with antithyroid drugs.

The CDR3 loop reads CSARAKQDYEQYF. As DNA, the CDR3 is TGCAGTGCTAGAGCTAAACAGGACTACGAGCAGTACTTC. The rearrangement links TRBV20-1 to TRBJ2-7; D may be TRBD1 (5 bases). Trimming removed 1 base from V and 3 bases from J, with 10 bases in between. CDR3 size: 13 residues. Germline CDR1 and CDR2: DFQATT and SNEGSKA (reference sequence).